This T cell receptor (beta chain) was sequenced during a study of regulatory and conventional T cells in RAG deficiency (dated 2017 in TCRdb). With regard to the full study: High-throughput TCR beta sequencing was used to compare the repertoire diversity and composition of Treg, conventional CD4+ and CD8+ T cells between RAG-deficient patients and healthy controls. General study outcomes and caveats: Rather than being bona fide Treg cells, the sorted CD25-high CD127-low cells in Omenn syndrome patients may represent peripherally activated cells. For some subjects, some T-cell subset analyses were not performed. All patient T-cell subsets had shorter CDR3 lengths; Omenn syndrome patients showed >80% Treg-Tconv repertoire overlap at nucleotide and amino acid level. In Omenn syndrome and CID/AS patients compared with controls, around 93-fold fewer unique TCR beta sequences were detected from Treg cells, versus about 10-fold fewer for other subsets. RAG-deficient patients showed markedly lower Shannon entropy and higher Simpson indices than control T-cell subpopulations.

This clone was seen a few times. This receptor's antigen is unknown. No per-base quality is available; no much larger clone lies one base away. The method behind the library was the immunoSEQ multiplex PCR assay. Rearranged TCR beta chain products were amplified from the genomic DNA of sorted T-cell subsets and were then sequenced. Turning to the authors' computational methods: Repertoire diversity of productive TCR beta rearrangements was quantified using Shannon entropy and Simpson indices. To gauge clonal expansion, the frequencies of the 100 most abundant productive TCR beta clonotypes among total reads were added together. A self-reactivity index based on amino acid usage at CDR3beta positions 6 and 7 was applied to the TRB repertoires. Repertoire analyses used two-way ANOVA; flow cytometric analyses used Student t or Mann-Whitney tests. TCRdb holds this immuneACCESS table with in-frame rearrangements only. Some clones are missing; in checked studies, unresolved V genes explain under half, and the rest has no known cause. That table supplies the V and J calls and clone size; D and trimming were determined from the DNA. The sample profile shows more than 30,000 clones; more than 80% of them were found once. Roughly 5.2% of the sample comes from the top ten.

Fewer than ten healthy control donors were used as the comparison group for repertoire analyses. Before genomic DNA extraction, CD8+ T cells lacking CD4 were purified from blood. The CDR3, from cysteine to phenylalanine, totals 15 residues. Only CDR3 DNA remains: 45 bases, in frame from the first base. The germline V gene specifies SNHLY as CDR1 and FYNNEI as CDR2. Trimming takes 3 bases off V and 2 bases off J; junction bases not matched to a gene: 4. The same data also contributed to another study, on regulatory T cells. As that second study puts it: The multiplex PCR used 52 forward TRBV primers and 13 reverse TRBJ primers, with assay-based and computational corrections for amplification bias. Patient repertoires showed restricted unique TRB V-J pairs and skewed V and J gene usage, most marked in regulatory T cells. Between CD3G-deficient patients and healthy controls, the study compared T-cell receptor beta repertoires in sorted regulatory T cells, conventional CD4+ T cells and CD8+ T cells. Peripheral blood mononuclear cells were isolated by Ficoll density separation. CD3+ CD8+ CD4- T cells were isolated using a FACSAria cell sorter. Within the immunoSEQ assay, multiplex PCR amplified rearranged TRB loci from genomic DNA. An Illumina HiSeq platform was used to sequence the TRB amplicons. Custom algorithms error-filtered the raw sequences and aligned the raw sequences to reference gene sequences, after which the immunoSEQ online tools were used for analysis. The frequencies of productive and nonproductive TRB rearrangements were evaluated among unique sequences as well as among total sequences. Group comparisons used t tests, Mann-Whitney tests or two-way ANOVA run in Prism software.

The chain uses TRBV2 and TRBJ1-1, and TRBD1 aligns with 9 junction nucleotides. This receptor was taken from a human donor in good health. Sequenced material: CD8+ T cells sorted from blood. This receptor has the CDR3 CASSEATGGNTEAFF. The DNA is TGTGCCAGCAGTGAGGCGACAGGGGGAAACACTGAAGCTTTCTTT.